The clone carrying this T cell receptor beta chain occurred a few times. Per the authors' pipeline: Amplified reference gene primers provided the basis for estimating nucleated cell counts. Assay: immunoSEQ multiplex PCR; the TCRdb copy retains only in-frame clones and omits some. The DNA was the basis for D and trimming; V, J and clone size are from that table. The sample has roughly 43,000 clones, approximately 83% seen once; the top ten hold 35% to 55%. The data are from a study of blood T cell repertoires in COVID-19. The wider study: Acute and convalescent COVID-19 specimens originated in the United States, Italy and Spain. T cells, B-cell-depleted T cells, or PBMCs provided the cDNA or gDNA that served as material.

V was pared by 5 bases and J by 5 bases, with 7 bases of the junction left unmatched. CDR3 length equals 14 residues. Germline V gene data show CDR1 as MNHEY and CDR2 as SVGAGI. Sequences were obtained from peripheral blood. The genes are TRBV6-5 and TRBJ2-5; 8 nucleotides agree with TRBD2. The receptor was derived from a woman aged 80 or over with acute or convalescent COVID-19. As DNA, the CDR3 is TGTGCCAGCAGTCGAGCGGGGGCCCTTGAGACCCAGTACTTC. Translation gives CASSRAGALETQYF.